This T cell receptor beta chain was captured by sequencing in a study of regulatory T cells in long-lasting Graves disease listed by TCRdb under 2021. Concerning the study at large: To count as having persistent Graves' disease, a patient had to have received antithyroid drug treatment for over 5 years with TSH receptor autoantibodies remaining persistently positive. This study used TCR sequencing and RNA sequencing of peripheral blood to compare persistent Graves' disease patients against newly diagnosed Graves' disease patients. Antithyroid drugs had been taken for 8.5 to 11 years on average by persistent Graves' disease patients in the clinical cohort. TCR sequencing covered 13 persistent and roughly 20 newly diagnosed Graves' disease patients, some 35 samples in total. The study took place in China and was registered as a clinical trial.

Receptor amplification or capture employed multiplex PCR. Sequencer: Illumina HiSeq 4000. TCR beta libraries were built with iRepertoire HTBI primers and Arm-PCR amplification of CDR3 regions. Before sequencing, the PCR products went through gel purification. The study's own analysis went as follows. Gene usage analysis of CDR3 amino acid clonotypes relied on the 55 to 80 TRBV and over 13 TRBJ segments identified across samples. Filtered high-quality paired reads were merged into contigs using COPE and FqMerger. BLAST was used to align contigs to IMGT TRBV, TRBD and TRBJ reference genes, and CDR3 was defined according to IMGT. Any clonotype with a frequency above 0.1% was counted as a highly expanded clone. Repertoire diversity was measured by Shannon entropy, and V-J evenness by the Gini coefficient. A clonotype found in more than one individual was treated as public. TCRdb took the public reads, trimmed them with fastp at Q25, ran MiXCR for clone calling and kept in-frame beta chains. Entries that share a CDR3 protein sequence are merged under the most common genes and DNA. The V and J calls come from TCRdb's annotation, not from the publication. Counted in this sample were about 420,000 distinct CDR3 sequences; around 24% of them appeared once. The ten largest clones represent about 27% of the sample.

Findings and caveats that apply to the study as a whole: Compared with newly diagnosed patients, persistent Graves' disease patients had lower TCR Shannon entropy and fewer highly expanded clones, which suggests clonal expansion. The authors noted that the small sample size was a limitation that may lower accuracy. Only peripheral blood was studied, because thyroid tissue, the primary lesion, was inaccessible. Sequencing and analysis were restricted to the TCR beta chain. Patients with persistent disease shared more public clonotypes (about 2,900) than newly diagnosed patients did (approximately 990). TRBV28, TRBJ1-2 and TRBJ2-5 were preferentially used in persistent disease, while TRBV20-1 and TRBJ2-1 were favored in newly diagnosed disease.

Trimming takes 6 bases off V and 3 bases off J; junction bases not matched to a gene: 5. Spanning cysteine to phenylalanine, the CDR3 consists of 15 amino acids. Just the 45-base CDR3 DNA is kept, in frame starting at base 1. From the germline V gene, CDR1 is MNHNS and CDR2 is SASEGT. The table lists this clonotype with a few counts. Its antigen is unknown. The record has no base qualities; no much larger clone is one base away. In the paper's terms, the time point label means: persistent/refractory GD, antithyroid drugs over 5 years with positive TRAb. For both TCR sequencing and RNA sequencing, RNA was extracted from PBMCs in TRIzol. Graves' disease was diagnosed according to American Thyroid Association guidelines. Recruitment of patients was carried out at an endocrinology department in Xi'an, China. Each patient gave roughly 8.4 milliliters of peripheral blood, collected in an EDTA anticoagulant tube. Ficoll Paque Plus density gradient separation was used to isolate PBMCs, and no further T cell sorting was done. RNA quality was checked with an Agilent 2100 Bioanalyzer and agarose gel, and concentration with a NanoDrop 2000.

The receptor chain draws on TRBV6-1 and TRBJ1-5; the junction holds 10 bases that match TRBD1. The origin of this receptor is a female donor with Graves disease. Sequencing was performed on peripheral blood mononuclear cells (PBMCs), taken when the disease was refractory, from a patient treated with antithyroid drugs. The DNA sequence follows: TGTGCCAGCAGGAGGGGACAGGGGTTCAATCAGCCCCAGCATTTT. Its coded protein is CASRRGQGFNQPQHF.